This T cell receptor (beta chain) was found in a study of cytomegalovirus exposure and HLA in healthy donors. General study results and limits: Accurate predictions that matched the HLA-A and HLA-B alleles of most subjects were reportedly made from TCR beta sequences. DRB1 had the most TCR associations and HLA-C the fewest, a later analysis found, with rates varying by HLA locus.

Details on this clone: Its target is not known. The same CDR3 arises from other DNA sequences in this sample as well.

With 0 bases removed from V and 1 base from J, the gap between germline ends came to 4 bases. The germline V gene has CDR1 SGHRS and CDR2 YFSETQ. There are 13 residues in the CDR3. The PCR was carried out with 60 Vbeta primers and 13 Jbeta primers. Profiled with immunoSEQ multiplex PCR; TCRdb holds only in-frame clones, not every one. This repertoire shows roughly 130,000 clones, roughly 88% found once; its top ten account for roughly 0.5%. The chain links TRBV5-1 to TRBJ1-1, with D unclear. Sequencing was performed on PBMCs. This TCR was recovered from a woman in her thirties or forties in good health and CMV-seronegative. This CDR3 is CASSLDRNTEAFF. The CDR3 nucleotides are TGCGCCAGCAGCTTGGATCGGAACACTGAAGCTTTCTTT. Full variable domain (outside the CDR3, taken from reference TRBV5-1 and TRBJ1-1): KAGVTQTPRYLIKTRGQQVTLSCSPISGHRSVSWYQQTPGQGLQFLFEYFSETQRNKGNFPGRFSGRQFSNSRSEMNVSTLELGDSALYLCASSLDRNTEAFFGQGTRLTVV.